Listed below are T cell receptor beta chains from one sample, sequenced in a study of identical twins. TCRdb analysed the 5' RACE reads with MiXCR anew, one entry per CDR3 protein. The table lists 1.5 million to 2 million distinct CDR3 sequences, roughly 35% of them singletons, with about 0.27% in the top ten. Sequencing was performed on cord blood. These receptors originate from a newborn girl in good health. CDR3s include the opening cysteine and the closing phenylalanine or tryptophan. D genes are given only for firm matches. The size entry is marked missing in some rows and otherwise reads once, few, many or a size class.

v_call,clone_size,j_call,d_call,cdr3_aa,cdr3_nt
TRBV3-1,few,TRBJ2-1,-,CASSQGGLVAYSYNEQFF,TGTGCCAGCAGCCAAGGGGGGTTAGTGGCGTACTCCTACAATGAGCAGTTCTTC
TRBV6-2/TRBV6-3,-,TRBJ2-3,-,CASSPRTKDTQYF,TGTGCCAGCAGCCCCCGGACTAAGGATACGCAGTATTTT
TRBV7-2,-,TRBJ1-4,-,CASSLKAATNEKLFF,TGTGCCAGCAGCTTAAAGGCGGCAACTAATGAAAAACTGTTTTTT
TRBV5-1,many,TRBJ2-7,-,CASSSRHAEQYF,TGCGCCAGCAGCTCACGACATGCCGAGCAGTACTTC
TRBV12-3/TRBV12-4,-,TRBJ1-5,-,CASSFGVQQHF,TGTGCCAGCAGTTTTGGGGTCCAGCAGCATTTT
TRBV20-1,many,TRBJ2-1,-,CSARDLAGSYNEQFF,TGCAGTGCTAGAGATCTGGCGGGCTCCTACAATGAGCAGTTCTTC
TRBV10-3,-,TRBJ2-3,-,CAITVGFTSSDTQYF,TGTGCCATCACGGTTGGGTTCACAAGTTCCGATACGCAGTATTTT
TRBV20-1,-,TRBJ2-7,-,CSARDQRYEQYF,TGCAGTGCTAGAGACCAGCGGTACGAGCAGTACTTC
TRBV2,few,TRBJ1-1,-,CASSEAQGGGTEAFF,TGTGCCAGCAGTGAAGCCCAGGGAGGGGGCACTGAAGCTTTCTTT
TRBV29-1,many,TRBJ2-3,TRBD1,CSVGSTGARDTQYF,TGCAGCGTTGGATCGACAGGGGCTAGAGATACGCAGTATTTT
TRBV9,-,TRBJ1-6,TRBD1,CASSVGGQGNSPLHF,TGTGCCAGCAGCGTAGGGGGACAGGGGAATTCACCCCTCCACTTT
TRBV7-9,few,TRBJ1-6,-,CASSSWDGPNSPLHF,TGTGCCAGCAGCTCCTGGGACGGACCCAATTCACCCCTCCACTTT
TRBV5-6,-,TRBJ2-4,TRBD1,CASSSLQGRLAKNIQYF,TGTGCCAGCAGCTCCCTACAGGGGCGATTAGCCAAAAACATTCAGTACTTC
TRBV5-5,-,TRBJ1-1,-,CASTPGTPGSPAFF,TGTGCCAGCACCCCCGGGACACCCGGATCTCCCGCTTTCTTT
TRBV20-1,-,TRBJ2-6,-,CSADTGGQEFGANVLTF,TGCAGTGCTGATACCGGGGGGCAGGAATTTGGGGCCAACGTCCTGACTTTC
TRBV20-1,-,TRBJ1-1,-,CSARGGAGTPEAFF,TGCAGTGCTAGAGGAGGAGCGGGGACTCCTGAAGCTTTCTTT
TRBV29-1,-,TRBJ1-2,-,CSVEAREGYTF,TGCAGCGTTGAAGCCAGGGAAGGCTACACCTTC
TRBV6-1,many,TRBJ2-1,-,CASSETYNEQFF,TGCGCCAGCAGTGAGACATACAATGAGCAGTTCTTC
TRBV19,-,TRBJ2-5,TRBD2,CASSTGLAVQETQYF,TGTGCCAGTAGTACAGGACTAGCGGTACAAGAGACCCAGTACTTC
TRBV5-4,-,TRBJ2-7,TRBD2,CASRLGTSGDYEQYF,TGTGCCAGCAGGCTTGGGACTAGCGGGGATTACGAGCAGTACTTC
TRBV5-1,-,TRBJ2-1,TRBD1,CASSLGQGTGNEQFF,TGCGCCAGCAGCTTGGGACAGGGTACAGGGAATGAGCAGTTCTTC
TRBV20-1,-,TRBJ1-3,-,CSARGLGNTIYF,TGCAGTGCTAGAGGGCTCGGAAACACCATATATTTT
TRBV5-1,few,TRBJ2-3,-,CASSPGPRPTDTQYF,TGCGCCAGCAGCCCGGGCCCCCGTCCCACAGATACGCAGTATTTT
TRBV5-1,few,TRBJ2-3,-,CASSLIVASTDTQYF,TGCGCCAGCAGCTTAATCGTAGCTAGCACAGATACGCAGTATTTT
TRBV20-1,few,TRBJ2-3,TRBD2,CSAPRQRGGDTQYF,TGCAGTGCTCCCCGCCAGCGGGGAGGTGATACGCAGTATTTT